These 24 T cell receptor beta chains were all obtained from the same sample, sequenced in a study of cytomegalovirus exposure and HLA in healthy donors. Primers: 60 Vbeta forward and 13 Jbeta reverse. Assay: immunoSEQ multiplex PCR; the TCRdb copy retains only in-frame clones and omits some. Among around 79,000 clones listed, over 60% were seen once. Sequencing was done on a sample of PBMCs. Receptors were obtained from a woman in her 40s in good health and CMV-seropositive.

The V and J genes are TRBV5-1 and TRBJ2-1; 11 bases fit TRBD2. V trimming: 4 bases; J trimming: 4 bases; junction bases outside the gene matches: 4. The germline CDR1 and CDR2 sequences are SGHRS and YFSETQ. The CDR3 covers 15 residues. The CDR3 region has the DNA TGCGCCAGCAGCGCCTCTAGCGGGGGGTACAATGAGCAGTTCTTC. This codes for CASSASSGGYNEQFF. Complete variable domain (other parts from reference TRBV5-1 and TRBJ2-1): KAGVTQTPRYLIKTRGQQVTLSCSPISGHRSVSWYQQTPGQGLQFLFEYFSETQRNKGNFPGRFSGRQFSNSRSEMNVSTLELGDSALYLCASSASSGGYNEQFFGPGTRLTVL.

V gene TRBV6-5 combines with J gene TRBJ1-6; D unresolved. Germline loops: CDR1 MNHEY, CDR2 SVGAGI. The CDR3 is made up of 13 amino acids. The V and J ends lost 2 bases and 7 bases respectively, with 6 bases between them. The CDR3 DNA follows: TGTGCCAGCAGTTACGTACAGAATTCACCCCTCCACTTT. It encodes CASSYVQNSPLHF.

The gene calls are TRBV4-3 and TRBJ2-7, with D possibly matching TRBD1 (6 bases). Trimming removed 4 bases from V and 1 base from J, with 14 bases in between. Germline CDR1 and CDR2: LGHNA and YSLEER. The CDR3 extends over 15 amino acids. In nucleotides, the CDR3 is TGCGCCAGCAGCCTAGACCGGGACACTTCCTACGAGCAGTACTTC. Translated, it gives CASSLDRDTSYEQYF.

This clone was seen only once. The CDR3 loop reads CASSVQGGHGYTF. Here the CDR3 DNA reads TGTGCCAGCAGTGTACAGGGTGGGCATGGCTACACCTTC. The chain employs TRBV2 and TRBJ1-2; tentative D call: TRBD1 (6 bases). CDR3 size: 13 residues. Trimming removed 4 bases at V and 6 bases at J, with 12 bases between. Germline assignment: CDR1 SNHLY and CDR2 FYNNEI.

V gene TRBV30 combines with J gene TRBJ2-1; unclear D gene. CDR1 GTSNPN and CDR2 SVGIG come from the germline V gene (reference sequence). The CDR3 is 14 residues long. Trimming took off 5 bases at V and 2 bases at J, with 13 bases between the two ends. The CDR3 DNA reads as TGTGCCTGGTCAATTACCAGCGCCTACAATGAGCAGTTCTTC. Translated, it gives CAWSITSAYNEQFF.

This clone was recorded only once. DNA for the CDR3: TGCGCCAGCAGCACGGCCGGAACCCCGGGTGAAAAACTGTTTTTT. It yields the protein CASSTAGTPGEKLFF. The chain combines TRBV5-1 with TRBJ1-4, with unresolved D. The germline V gene has CDR1 SGHRS and CDR2 YFSETQ. Trimming shortened V by 4 bases and J by 7 bases, and 17 bases separated the two germline ends. The CDR3 covers 15 residues.

This rearrangement joins TRBV11-1 to TRBJ2-3; 10 positions agree with TRBD2. The CDR3 consists of 14 residues. Germline CDR1 reads SGHAT; CDR2 reads FQDESV (reference sequence). The junction had 6 bases not matched to a gene; V was cut back by 5 bases and J by 7 bases. CDR3 nucleotide sequence: TGTGCCAGCAGCAAAAGCGGGAGGGGGTATACGCAGTATTTT. As protein: CASSKSGRGYTQYF.

In this sample, this clone turned up a few times. The gene calls are TRBV30 and TRBJ1-6; D gene uncertain. The CDR3 has 14 amino acids. The V gene lost 3 bases and the J gene lost 7 bases, with 13 bases spanning the gap. The germline V gene has CDR1 GTSNPN and CDR2 SVGIG (reference sequence). The CDR3: CAWSLNFRNSPLHF. CDR3 sequence (DNA): TGTGCCTGGAGCCTAAACTTCAGGAATTCACCCCTCCACTTT.

CDR3 nucleotides: TGCGCCAGCAGCCAAGGTCAAGGGGTCCCCTACGAGCAGTACTTC. It specifies CASSQGQGVPYEQYF. The V call is TRBV4-1, the J call TRBJ2-7; the D gene is possibly TRBD1 (5 bases). Trimming cost V 1 base and J 2 bases, with 12 bases left between them. This CDR3 comprises 15 residues. CDR1 and CDR2 from the germline V gene are MGHRA and YSYEKL.

The chain couples TRBV13 to TRBJ2-5; 7 nucleotides align to TRBD2. CDR1 is PRHDT and CDR2 is FYEKMQ in the germline V gene (reference sequence). The CDR3 is 14 residues long. After removal of 1 base from V and 5 bases from J, the junction contained 4 bases not matched to a gene. In DNA form, the CDR3 reads TGTGCCAGCAGCTTAGTTGGGGGAGGGGAGACCCAGTACTTC. Translated, it gives CASSLVGGGETQYF. Full variable domain (rest looked up from reference TRBV13 and TRBJ2-5): AAGVIQSPRHLIKEKRETATLKCYPIPRHDTVYWYQQGPGQDPQFLISFYEKMQSDKGSIPDRFSAQQFSDYHSELNMSSLELGDSALYFCASSLVGGGETQYFGPGTRLLVL.

The chain combines TRBV4-3 with TRBJ2-7, with D perhaps TRBD1 (6 bases). The length of the CDR3 is 15 residues. Germline CDR1 reads LGHNA; CDR2 reads YSLEER. The V end was cut by 2 bases, the J end by 1 base, with 12 bases between. CDR3 nucleotides: TGCGCCAGCAGCCAACACCGCGGACAGTCCTACGAGCAGTACTTC. It is translated as CASSQHRGQSYEQYF.

There are a few counts of this clone. The CDR3 loop reads CASSFGGGEYGYTF. As DNA, the CDR3 is TGTGCCAGCAGTTTTGGGGGAGGGGAATATGGCTACACCTTC. The rearrangement uses TRBV27 and TRBJ1-2; D might be TRBD1 (5 bases). The V and J ends lost 3 bases and 5 bases respectively, with 13 bases between them. Germline lookup yields CDR1 MNHEY and CDR2 SMNVEV (reference sequence). CDR3 length: 14 residues.

The chain combines TRBV27 with TRBJ2-7, with 7 bases fitting TRBD2. Germline V CDR1 and CDR2: MNHEY, SMNVEV (reference sequence). The CDR3 consists of 13 residues. Losses at the gene ends were 6 bases for V and 0 bases for J; bases not matched to a gene: 2. CDR3 protein: CASRGGPSYEQYF. Here the CDR3 DNA reads TGTGCCAGCAGGGGAGGGCCCTCCTACGAGCAGTACTTC.

There are a few counts of this clone. CDR3 sequence: CASSLGTGSTDTQYF. The CDR3 region has the DNA TGTGCCAGCAGCTTAGGCACAGGTAGCACAGATACGCAGTATTTT. The chain links TRBV7-9 to TRBJ2-3, with D tentatively TRBD1 (5 bases). Germline V gene sequence: CDR1 SEHNR, CDR2 FQNEAQ (reference sequence). V lost 1 base, J lost 0 bases, and 8 bases lay in between. The CDR3 contains 15 residues.

This chain connects TRBV9 to TRBJ2-5, with 8 bases aligning to TRBD2. The germline V gene has CDR1 SGDLS and CDR2 YYNGEE. V lost 3 bases and J lost 1; bases outside the gene matches: 8. This CDR3 spans 16 amino acids. The CDR3 here is CASSGRGGSPQETQYF. The DNA for the CDR3 is TGTGCCAGCAGCGGGCGCGGGGGGAGTCCCCAAGAGACCCAGTACTTC.

This sequence joins TRBV5-4 and TRBJ2-3; 11 bases fit TRBD2. Trimming took 4 bases from V and 6 from J; bases not matched to a gene: 4. From germline, CDR1 is SGHNT and CDR2 YYREEE (reference sequence). This CDR3 region has 14 residues. The CDR3 DNA sequence: TGTGCCAGCAGCCCTAGCGGGGGGCGGGATACGCAGTATTTT. Amino acids: CASSPSGGRDTQYF.

This clone was seen more than once but under ten times. The chain carries TRBV5-4 and TRBJ2-2, with unresolved D. The CDR3 is 15 residues long. From germline, CDR1 is SGHNT and CDR2 YYREEE (reference sequence). Trimming took off 0 bases at V and 2 bases at J, with 8 bases between the two ends. In nucleotides, the CDR3 is TGTGCCAGCAGCTTGGCCAGAACCAACACCGGGGAGCTGTTTTTT. Translating gives CASSLARTNTGELFF.

The table lists this clone with a count of one. The rearrangement joins TRBV28 to TRBJ1-2; the match to TRBD1 covers 9 bases. The ends lost 5 bases at V and 4 bases at J; junction bases unmatched: 5. CDR1 is MDHEN, CDR2 SYDVKM, per germline. The CDR3 totals 14 residues. Here the CDR3 reads CASSGQGSPYGYTF. The CDR3 coding sequence is TGTGCCAGCAGTGGACAGGGGTCTCCCTATGGCTACACCTTC.

The chain combines TRBV7-2 with TRBJ1-3; possibly TRBD1 for D (5 bases). V lost 7 bases and J 7 bases, leaving 14 bases between the germline ends. This CDR3 is built from 13 residues. The germline gives CDR1 SGHTA, CDR2 FQGNSA. CDR3 sequence (DNA): TGTGCCAGCACCCTTCGGGAGGGGAACACCATATATTTT. Translation: CASTLREGNTIYF.

The table lists this clone with a few counts. The V call is TRBV5-1, the J call TRBJ1-1; D call uncertain. The V gene's germline CDR1 is SGHRS and CDR2 YFSETQ. V was trimmed by 1 base and J by 0 bases, leaving 4 bases between them. The CDR3 sequence is 13 residues long. The CDR3 DNA reads TGCGCCAGCAGCTTGTTATTGAACACTGAAGCTTTCTTT. Translated: CASSLLLNTEAFF.

J is TRBJ2-1 and V is TRBV7-2; D remains ambiguous. The V and J ends lost 1 base and 5 bases respectively, with 6 bases between them. The CDR3 sequence is 13 residues long. The germline gives CDR1 SGHTA, CDR2 FQGNSA. The CDR3 spells CASSLGQNNEQFF. CDR3 nucleotides: TGTGCCAGCAGCTTAGGGCAGAACAATGAGCAGTTCTTC.

This clone has only a few counts. The rearrangement joins TRBV21-1 to TRBJ1-2; TRBD1 reflects the table's D call only, with no check against the DNA. TRBV21-1 is noted as a pseudogene. This CDR3 contains 17 residues. This CDR3 reads CASSKSRGGMVNYGYTF. As DNA, the CDR3 is TGTGCCAGCAGCAAATCCAGAGGGGGAATGGTGAACTATGGCTACACCTTC.

This chain uses TRBV28 with TRBJ1-5; tentative D call: TRBD1 (6 bases). V shed 7 bases and J shed 7 bases, with 14 bases lying between them. The CDR3 contains 13 residues. Germline CDR1 and CDR2: MDHEN and SYDVKM. The CDR3 DNA follows: TGTGCCAGCACTAAAAGGGGGAAACAGCCCCAGCATTTT. Translation: CASTKRGKQPQHF.

V and J are TRBV6-5 and TRBJ2-1, with 7 bases lining up with TRBD1. CDR1 and CDR2 (germline): MNHEY, SVGAGI. There are 14 residues in the CDR3. V gave up 6 bases and J gave up 9 bases; unmatched junction bases: 11. The chain's CDR3 is CASSATRTGTEQFF. CDR3 sequence (DNA): TGTGCCAGCAGCGCTACCCGGACAGGCACTGAGCAGTTCTTC.